What follows describes a single T cell receptor beta chain. The CDR3 extends over 16 amino acids. The germline gives CDR1 SGHAT, CDR2 FQNNGV. The ends were cut back, 3 bases at V and 7 bases at J, with 18 bases in the middle. The data belong to a study of control samples from healthy donors and cancer patients. The data were produced by immunoSEQ multiplex PCR, yet TCRdb's version contains in-frame clones alone and is incomplete. The sample includes roughly 220,000 clones, about 95% seen only once; the top ten take approximately 1.4%. The sample comprised blood. The TCR originated in a man aged 45-60 years in good health. V gene TRBV11-2 combines with J gene TRBJ1-4; the D gene is possibly TRBD1 (5 bases). The CDR3 sequence: CASSLHPPRGGEKLFF. CDR3 DNA sequence: TGTGCCAGCAGCTTGCACCCCCCCCGGGGGGGTGAAAAACTGTTTTTT.